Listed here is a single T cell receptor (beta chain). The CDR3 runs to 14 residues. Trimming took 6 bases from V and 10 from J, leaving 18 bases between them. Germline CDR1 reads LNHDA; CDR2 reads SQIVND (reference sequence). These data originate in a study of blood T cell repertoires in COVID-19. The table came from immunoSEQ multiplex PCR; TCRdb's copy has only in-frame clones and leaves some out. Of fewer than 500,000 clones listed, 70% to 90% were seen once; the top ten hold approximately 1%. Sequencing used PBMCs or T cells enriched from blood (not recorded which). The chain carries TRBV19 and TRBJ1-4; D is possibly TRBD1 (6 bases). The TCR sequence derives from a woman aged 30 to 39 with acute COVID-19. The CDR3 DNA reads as TGTGCCAGTAGCCCGGACAGCCAACATCGAAAACTGTTTTTT. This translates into CASSPDSQHRKLFF.